The 13 T cell receptor beta chains listed next were all sequenced from one sample in a study of tumor-infiltrating lymphocytes in localized non-small cell lung cancer. Clones were read by immunoSEQ multiplex PCR, and TCRdb kept only the in-frame ones, dropping some. This repertoire shows roughly 7,000 clones, 74% found once; its top ten account for roughly 7%. The sample comprised uninvolved lung tissue not adjacent to the tumor. All receptors come from a human donor with non-small cell lung cancer.

The rearrangement uses TRBV28 and TRBJ1-4, with D perhaps matching TRBD1 (5 bases). The CDR3 length is 13 residues. V was clipped by 2 bases and J by 8 bases, with 9 bases between them. Germline CDR1 is MDHEN and CDR2 is SYDVKM. In DNA form, the CDR3 reads TGTGCCAGCAGTTTAGCAGGGAACGAAAAACTGTTTTTT. It specifies CASSLAGNEKLFF.

The V and J genes are TRBV4-3 and TRBJ1-2; D gene uncertain. CDR1 and CDR2 from the germline V gene are LGHNA and YSLEER. V lost 0 bases and J lost 3, with 11 bases in between. The CDR3 loop spans 15 amino acids. CDR3 amino acids: CASSQDHGFHYGYTF. The CDR3 nucleotides are TGCGCCAGCAGCCAAGATCATGGGTTTCACTATGGCTACACCTTC.

The chain couples TRBV6-5 to TRBJ2-7, with D unresolved. Trimming took 4 bases from V and 2 from J, leaving 9 bases between them. The CDR3 is 13 amino acids. Germline CDR1 and CDR2: MNHEY and SVGAGI. The chain's CDR3 is CASSLGTTYEQYF. The CDR3, as DNA: TGTGCCAGCAGTTTGGGCACCACCTACGAGCAGTACTTC.

This clone was recorded only once. CDR3 DNA: TGCGCCAGCCGCCGGGACAGCAATCAGCCCCAGCATTTT. It translates to CASRRDSNQPQHF. This sequence joins TRBV5-1 and TRBJ1-5, with D maybe TRBD1 (5 bases). The V end lost 7 bases, the J end lost 1 base, and 9 bases lay between the germline ends. The germline gives CDR1 SGHRS, CDR2 YFSETQ. The CDR3 is 13 amino acids.

This clone has a handful of counts. The chain has TRBV19 and TRBJ1-6; no reliable D call. V lost 6 bases to trimming and J lost 9 bases, with 9 bases between them. CDR1 LNHDA and CDR2 SQIVND come from the germline V gene (reference sequence). This CDR3 has 12 residues. CDR3 DNA sequence: TGTGCCAGTAGCCGAACTAGTTCACCCCTCCACTTT. Translation: CASSRTSSPLHF.

This chain uses TRBV11-2 with TRBJ1-4; the match to TRBD1 covers 7 bases. This CDR3 has 17 residues. Germline lookup yields CDR1 SGHAT and CDR2 FQNNGV. The V segment lost 4 bases and the J segment 4 bases; nucleotides outside the gene matches: 12. CDR3 in DNA: TGTGCCAGCAGCTCTGAGACCCCGGGACAGATTAATGAAAAACTGTTTTTT. Its protein is CASSSETPGQINEKLFF.

This clone appeared a few times. This chain connects TRBV14 to TRBJ2-3, with D tentatively TRBD2 (6 bases). CDR3 length: 16 amino acids. The germline V gene has CDR1 SGHDN and CDR2 FVKESK. The V and J ends lost 0 bases and 8 bases respectively, with 18 bases between them. In DNA form, the CDR3 reads TGTGCCAGCAGCCAAGATTGGGAGGCCATGGCAGGTACGCAGTATTTT. Translated: CASSQDWEAMAGTQYF.

Worth noting for this clone: This same CDR3 is encoded by further DNA sequences in the sample. This chain joins TRBV4-3 and TRBJ2-2, with 12 bases aligning to TRBD2. Germline CDR1 LGHNA, CDR2 YSLEER. The V segment lost 0 bases and the J segment 1 base; nucleotides outside the gene matches: 3. The CDR3 totals 18 residues. DNA for the CDR3: TGCGCCAGCAGCCAAGATCTAGCGGGGGGGCTGAACACCGGGGAGCTGTTTTTT. This translates into CASSQDLAGGLNTGELFF.

The rearrangement uses TRBV5-1 and TRBJ2-7; D assignment may be TRBD1 or TRBD2 (5 bases each). The V gene's germline CDR1 is SGHRS and CDR2 YFSETQ. The CDR3 totals 12 residues. The V end lost 0 bases, the J end lost 5 bases, and 6 bases lay between the germline ends. The chain's CDR3 is CASSLAGHEQYF. The CDR3 nucleotides read TGCGCCAGCAGCTTGGCGGGGCACGAGCAGTACTTC.

The V and J genes are TRBV19 and TRBJ2-3; D may be TRBD1 or TRBD2 (5 bases each). There are 13 residues in the CDR3. CDR1 and CDR2 (germline): LNHDA, SQIVND (reference sequence). The V and J ends lost 8 bases and 7 bases respectively, with 16 bases between them. Here the CDR3 DNA reads TGTGCCAGTTACGGGGAAGGGGTGTATACGCAGTATTTT. Translation: CASYGEGVYTQYF.

The CDR3 DNA reads as TGCGCCAGCAGCCAAGCTTTTCGAGCTAATAATTCACCCCTCCACTTT. It codes for CASSQAFRANNSPLHF. The chain employs TRBV4-1 and TRBJ1-6; D is ambiguous. The CDR3 length is 16 residues. V gave up 1 base and J gave up 5 bases, with 12 bases separating them. CDR1 and CDR2 (germline): MGHRA, YSYEKL.

This sequence joins TRBV7-6 and TRBJ1-3, with a weak D call TRBD1 (5 bases). Trimming stripped 4 bases from V and 2 bases from J, with 12 bases between. The CDR3 consists of 15 residues. Germline lookup yields CDR1 SGHVS and CDR2 FNYEAQ. CDR3 coding DNA: TGTGCCAGCAGCTCCTCATGGGGCCCTGGAAACACCATATATTTT. Translating gives CASSSSWGPGNTIYF.

In its sample, this clone was seen once. The chain carries TRBV4-2 and TRBJ1-2, with D uncertain. The V gene lost 0 bases and the J gene lost 5 bases, with 4 bases spanning the gap. Germline V gives CDR1 LGHNA, CDR2 YNFKEQ. The length of the CDR3 is 12 residues. In nucleotides, the CDR3 is TGTGCCAGCAGCCAAGATCTGTATGGCTACACCTTC. As protein: CASSQDLYGYTF.